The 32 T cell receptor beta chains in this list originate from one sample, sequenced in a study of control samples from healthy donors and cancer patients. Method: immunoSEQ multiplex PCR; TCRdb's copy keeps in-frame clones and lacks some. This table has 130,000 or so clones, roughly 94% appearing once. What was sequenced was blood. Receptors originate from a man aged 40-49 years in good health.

CDR3 sequence reads: CATRPRGQGLFYGYTF. The CDR3 DNA reads as TGTGCCACCCGCCCCCGAGGACAGGGACTTTTCTATGGCTACACCTTC. V gene TRBV27 combines with J gene TRBJ1-2; the match to TRBD1 covers 8 bases. The ends lost 10 bases at V and 4 bases at J; junction bases unmatched: 17. Germline V gene data show CDR1 as MNHEY and CDR2 as SMNVEV (reference sequence). There are 16 residues in the CDR3.

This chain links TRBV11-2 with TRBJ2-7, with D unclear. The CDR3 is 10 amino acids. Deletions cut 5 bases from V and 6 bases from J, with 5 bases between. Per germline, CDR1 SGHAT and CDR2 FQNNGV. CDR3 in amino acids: CASSPREQYF. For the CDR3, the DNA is TGTGCCAGCAGCCCGCGCGAGCAGTACTTC.

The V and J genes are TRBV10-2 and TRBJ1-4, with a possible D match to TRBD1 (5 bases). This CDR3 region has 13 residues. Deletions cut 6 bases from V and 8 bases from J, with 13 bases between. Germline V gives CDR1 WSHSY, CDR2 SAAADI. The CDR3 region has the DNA TGCGCCAGCAGAAGAGGGGCTGAGGAAAAACTGTTTTTT. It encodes CASRRGAEEKLFF.

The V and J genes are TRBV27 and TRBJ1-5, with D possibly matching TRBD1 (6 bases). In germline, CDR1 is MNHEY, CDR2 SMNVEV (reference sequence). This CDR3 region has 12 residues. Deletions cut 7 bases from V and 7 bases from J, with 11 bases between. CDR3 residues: CASKGEGQPQHF. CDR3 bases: TGTGCCAGCAAGGGGGAGGGGCAGCCCCAGCATTTT.

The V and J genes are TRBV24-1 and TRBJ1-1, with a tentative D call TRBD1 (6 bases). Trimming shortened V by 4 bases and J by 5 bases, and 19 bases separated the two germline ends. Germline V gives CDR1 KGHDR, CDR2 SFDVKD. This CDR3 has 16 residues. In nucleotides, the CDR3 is TGTGCCACCAGTGACCGGGACACTCCCGCTAGGACTGAAGCTTTCTTT. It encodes CATSDRDTPARTEAFF.

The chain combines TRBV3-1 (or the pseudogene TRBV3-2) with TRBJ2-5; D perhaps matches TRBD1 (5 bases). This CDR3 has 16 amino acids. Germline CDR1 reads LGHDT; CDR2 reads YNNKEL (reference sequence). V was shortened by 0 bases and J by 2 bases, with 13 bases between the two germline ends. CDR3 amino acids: CASSQDALQVQETQYF. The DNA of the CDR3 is TGTGCCAGCAGCCAAGATGCCCTACAGGTACAAGAGACCCAGTACTTC.

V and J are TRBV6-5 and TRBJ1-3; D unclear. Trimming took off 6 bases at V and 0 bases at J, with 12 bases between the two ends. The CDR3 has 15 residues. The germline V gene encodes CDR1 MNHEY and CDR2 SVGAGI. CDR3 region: CASRATLASGNTIYF. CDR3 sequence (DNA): TGTGCCAGCAGAGCTACCCTCGCCTCTGGAAACACCATATATTTT.

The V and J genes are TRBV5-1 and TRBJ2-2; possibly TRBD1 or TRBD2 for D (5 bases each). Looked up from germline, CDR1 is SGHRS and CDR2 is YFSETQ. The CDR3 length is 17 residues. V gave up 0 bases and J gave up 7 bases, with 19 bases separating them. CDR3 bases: TGCGCCAGCAGCTTGGGGGTCGCCGGGGACCGAATCGGGGAGCTGTTTTTT. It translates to CASSLGVAGDRIGELFF.

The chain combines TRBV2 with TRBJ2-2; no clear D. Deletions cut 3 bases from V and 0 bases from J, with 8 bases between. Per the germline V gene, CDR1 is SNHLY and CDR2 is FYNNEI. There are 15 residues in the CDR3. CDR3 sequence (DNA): TGTGCCAGCAGTGAGGACCAAGCGAACACCGGGGAGCTGTTTTTT. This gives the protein CASSEDQANTGELFF.

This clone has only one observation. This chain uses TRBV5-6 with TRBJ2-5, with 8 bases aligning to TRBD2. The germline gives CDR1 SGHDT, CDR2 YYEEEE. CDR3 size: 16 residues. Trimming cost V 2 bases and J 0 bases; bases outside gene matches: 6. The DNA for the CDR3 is TGTGCCAGCAGCTTAAGAACTAGCGGATACCAAGAGACCCAGTACTTC. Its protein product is CASSLRTSGYQETQYF. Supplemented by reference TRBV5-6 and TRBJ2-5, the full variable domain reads DAGVTQSPTHLIKTRGQQVTLRCSPKSGHDTVSWYQQALGQGPQFIFQYYEEEERQRGNFPDRFSGHQFPNYSSELNVNALLLGDSALYLCASSLRTSGYQETQYFGPGTRLLVL.

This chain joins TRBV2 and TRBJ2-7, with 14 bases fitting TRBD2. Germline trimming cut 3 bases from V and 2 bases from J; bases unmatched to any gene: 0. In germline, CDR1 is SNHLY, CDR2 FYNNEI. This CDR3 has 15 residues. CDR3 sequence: CASSEGLAGAYEQYF. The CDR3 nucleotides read TGTGCCAGCAGTGAGGGACTAGCGGGGGCCTACGAGCAGTACTTC.

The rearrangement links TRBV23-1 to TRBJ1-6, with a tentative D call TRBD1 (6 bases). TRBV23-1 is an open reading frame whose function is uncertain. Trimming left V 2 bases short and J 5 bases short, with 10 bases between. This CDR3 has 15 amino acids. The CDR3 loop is CASSQPRQDNSPLHF. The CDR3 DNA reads TGCGCCAGCAGTCAACCCCGACAGGATAATTCACCCCTCCACTTT.

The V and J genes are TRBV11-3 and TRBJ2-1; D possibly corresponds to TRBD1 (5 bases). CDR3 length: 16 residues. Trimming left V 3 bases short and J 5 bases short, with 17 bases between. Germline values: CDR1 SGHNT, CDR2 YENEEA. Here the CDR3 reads CASSFSPWTLHNEQFF. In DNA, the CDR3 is TGTGCCAGCAGCTTTTCCCCTTGGACACTTCACAATGAGCAGTTCTTC.

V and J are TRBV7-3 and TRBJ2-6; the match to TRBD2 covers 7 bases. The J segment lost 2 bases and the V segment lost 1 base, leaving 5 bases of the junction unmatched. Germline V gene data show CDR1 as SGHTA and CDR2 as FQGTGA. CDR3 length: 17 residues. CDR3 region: CASSLRAGVAGANVLTF. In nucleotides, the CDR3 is TGTGCCAGCAGCTTAAGGGCGGGGGTCGCTGGGGCCAACGTCCTGACTTTC.

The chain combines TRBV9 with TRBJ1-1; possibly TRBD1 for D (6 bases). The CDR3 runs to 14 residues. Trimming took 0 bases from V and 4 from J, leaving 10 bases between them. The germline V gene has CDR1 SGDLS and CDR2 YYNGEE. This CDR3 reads CASSVVGGLTEAFF. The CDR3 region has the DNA TGTGCCAGCAGCGTAGTCGGGGGGCTCACTGAAGCTTTCTTT.

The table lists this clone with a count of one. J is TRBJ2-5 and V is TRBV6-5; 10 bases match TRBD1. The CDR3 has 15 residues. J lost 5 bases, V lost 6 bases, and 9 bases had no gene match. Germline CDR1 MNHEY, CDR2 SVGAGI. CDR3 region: CASRPRQGAGETQYF. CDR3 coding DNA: TGTGCCAGCAGGCCCCGACAGGGGGCGGGTGAGACCCAGTACTTC.

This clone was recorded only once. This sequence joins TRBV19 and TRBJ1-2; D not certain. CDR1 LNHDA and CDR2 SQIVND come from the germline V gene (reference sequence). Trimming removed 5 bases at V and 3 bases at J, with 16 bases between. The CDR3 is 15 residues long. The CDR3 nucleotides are TGTGCCAGTAGTCCGGAAAACCGGGCCCACTATGGCTACACCTTC. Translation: CASSPENRAHYGYTF. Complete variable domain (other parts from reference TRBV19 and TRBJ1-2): DGGITQSPKYLFRKEGQNVTLSCEQNLNHDAMYWYRQDPGQGLRLIYYSQIVNDFQKGDIAEGYSVSREKKESFPLTVTSAQKNPTAFYLCASSPENRAHYGYTFGSGTRLTVV.

Here the CDR3 reads CASSDLETQYF. CDR3 nucleotides: TGTGCCAGCAGTGATTTGGAGACCCAGTACTTC. The chain couples TRBV2 to TRBJ2-5; no definite D call. Per the germline V gene, CDR1 is SNHLY and CDR2 is FYNNEI. With 3 bases removed from V and 5 bases from J, the gap between germline ends came to 4 bases. The CDR3 extends over 11 amino acids.

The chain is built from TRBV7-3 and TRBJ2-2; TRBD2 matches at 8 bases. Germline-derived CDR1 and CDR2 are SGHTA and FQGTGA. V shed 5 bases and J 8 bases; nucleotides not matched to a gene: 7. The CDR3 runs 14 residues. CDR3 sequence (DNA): TGTGCCAGCAGCAGCGGGACTAGGGGGGGGGAGCTGTTTTTT. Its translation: CASSSGTRGGELFF.

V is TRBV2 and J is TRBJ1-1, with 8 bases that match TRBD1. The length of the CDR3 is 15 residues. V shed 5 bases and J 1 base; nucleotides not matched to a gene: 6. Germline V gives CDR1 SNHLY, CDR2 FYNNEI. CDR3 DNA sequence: TGTGCCAGCAGTTCACAGGGGGTCGGGAACACTGAAGCTTTCTTT. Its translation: CASSSQGVGNTEAFF. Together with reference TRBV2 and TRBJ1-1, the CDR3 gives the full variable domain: EPEVTQTPSHQVTQMGQEVILRCVPISNHLYFYWYRQILGQKVEFLVSFYNNEISEKSEIFDDQFSVERPDGSNFTLKIRSTKLEDSAMYFCASSSQGVGNTEAFFGQGTRLTVV.

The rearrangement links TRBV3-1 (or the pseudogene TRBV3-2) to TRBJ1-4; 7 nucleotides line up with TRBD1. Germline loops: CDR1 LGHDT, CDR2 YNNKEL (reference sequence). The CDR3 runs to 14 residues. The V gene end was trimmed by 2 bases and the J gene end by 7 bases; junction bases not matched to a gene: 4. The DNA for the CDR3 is TGTGCCAGCAGCCAAACATGGACAGGTGAAAAACTGTTTTTT. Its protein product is CASSQTWTGEKLFF.

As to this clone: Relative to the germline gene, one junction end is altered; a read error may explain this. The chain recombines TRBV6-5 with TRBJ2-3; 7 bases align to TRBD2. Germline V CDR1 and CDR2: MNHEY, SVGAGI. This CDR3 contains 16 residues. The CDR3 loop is CVSSYGAGSATDTQYF. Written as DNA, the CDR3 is TGTGTCAGCAGTTACGGAGCGGGATCAGCCACAGATACGCAGTATTTT.

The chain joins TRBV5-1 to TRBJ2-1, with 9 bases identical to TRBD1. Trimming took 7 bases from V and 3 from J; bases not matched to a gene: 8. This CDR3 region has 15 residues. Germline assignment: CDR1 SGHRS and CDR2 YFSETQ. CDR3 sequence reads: CASAAGTGSYNEQFF. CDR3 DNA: TGCGCCAGCGCCGCCGGGACAGGGAGCTACAATGAGCAGTTCTTC.

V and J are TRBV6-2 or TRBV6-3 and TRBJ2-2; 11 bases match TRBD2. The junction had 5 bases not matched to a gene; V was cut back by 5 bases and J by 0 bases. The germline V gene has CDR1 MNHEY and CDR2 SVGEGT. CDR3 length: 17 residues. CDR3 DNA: TGTGCCAGCAGTCTTCTAGCGGGGGGCTCGAACACCGGGGAGCTGTTTTTT. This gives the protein CASSLLAGGSNTGELFF.

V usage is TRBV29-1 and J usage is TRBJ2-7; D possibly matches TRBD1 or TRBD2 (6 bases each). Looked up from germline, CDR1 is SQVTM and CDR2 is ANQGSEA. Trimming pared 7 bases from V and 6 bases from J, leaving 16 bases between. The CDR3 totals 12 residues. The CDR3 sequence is CSARGGGTEQYF. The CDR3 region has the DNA TGCAGCGCCAGAGGGGGAGGAACCGAGCAGTACTTC.

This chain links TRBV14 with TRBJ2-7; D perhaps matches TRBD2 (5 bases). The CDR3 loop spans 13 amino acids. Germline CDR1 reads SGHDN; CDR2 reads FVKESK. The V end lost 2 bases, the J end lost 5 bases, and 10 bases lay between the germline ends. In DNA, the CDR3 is TGTGCCAGCAGCCAAAGACCGGGGAACGAGCAGTACTTC. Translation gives CASSQRPGNEQYF.

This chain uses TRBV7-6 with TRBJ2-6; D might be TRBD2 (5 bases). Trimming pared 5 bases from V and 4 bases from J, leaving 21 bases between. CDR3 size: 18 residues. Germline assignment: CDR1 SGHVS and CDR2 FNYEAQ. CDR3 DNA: TGTGCCAGCAGCGCGATCCGGGCCGCGGCGGGCGGGGCCAACGTCCTGACTTTC. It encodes CASSAIRAAAGGANVLTF.

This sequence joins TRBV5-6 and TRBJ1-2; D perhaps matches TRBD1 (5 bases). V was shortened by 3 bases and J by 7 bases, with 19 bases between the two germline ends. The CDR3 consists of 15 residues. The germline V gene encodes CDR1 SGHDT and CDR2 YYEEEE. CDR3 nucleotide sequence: TGTGCCAGCAGCTCAGGGACTTTCGCAAAGGGTGGCTACACCTTC. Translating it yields CASSSGTFAKGGYTF.

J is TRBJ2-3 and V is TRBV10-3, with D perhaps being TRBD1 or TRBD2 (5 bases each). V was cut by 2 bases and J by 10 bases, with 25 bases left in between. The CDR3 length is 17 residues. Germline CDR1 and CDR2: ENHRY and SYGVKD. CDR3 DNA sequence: TGTGCCATCAGTGAGCCGGTTAGGCTGAGGGGTAGAGGGGCGCAGTATTTT. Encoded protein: CAISEPVRLRGRGAQYF.

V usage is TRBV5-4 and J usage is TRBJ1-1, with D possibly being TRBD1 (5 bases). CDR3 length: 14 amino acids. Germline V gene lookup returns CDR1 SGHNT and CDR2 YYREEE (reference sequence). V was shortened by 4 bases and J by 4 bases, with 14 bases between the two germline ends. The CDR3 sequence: CASSRIGGSTEAFF. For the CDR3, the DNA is TGTGCCAGCAGCCGAATTGGGGGAAGCACTGAAGCTTTCTTT.

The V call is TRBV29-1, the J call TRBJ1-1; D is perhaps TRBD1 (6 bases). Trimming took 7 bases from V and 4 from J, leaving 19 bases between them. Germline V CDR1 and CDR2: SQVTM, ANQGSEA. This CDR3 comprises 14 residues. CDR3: CSAYEQGLSTEAFF. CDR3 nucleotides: TGCAGCGCCTACGAACAGGGATTGAGCACTGAAGCTTTCTTT. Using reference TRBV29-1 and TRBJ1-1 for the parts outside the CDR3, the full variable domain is SAVISQKPSRDICQRGTSLTIQCQVDSQVTMMFWYRQQPGQSLTLIATANQGSEATYESGFVIDKFPISRPNLTFSTLTVSNMSPEDSSIYLCSAYEQGLSTEAFFGQGTRLTVV.

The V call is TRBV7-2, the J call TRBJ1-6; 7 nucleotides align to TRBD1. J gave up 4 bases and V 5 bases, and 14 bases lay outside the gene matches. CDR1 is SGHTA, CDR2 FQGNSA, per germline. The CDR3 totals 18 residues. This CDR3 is CASSAQAGGRGYNSPLHF. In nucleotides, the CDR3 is TGTGCCAGCAGCGCACAGGCGGGAGGCAGGGGGTATAATTCACCCCTCCACTTT.